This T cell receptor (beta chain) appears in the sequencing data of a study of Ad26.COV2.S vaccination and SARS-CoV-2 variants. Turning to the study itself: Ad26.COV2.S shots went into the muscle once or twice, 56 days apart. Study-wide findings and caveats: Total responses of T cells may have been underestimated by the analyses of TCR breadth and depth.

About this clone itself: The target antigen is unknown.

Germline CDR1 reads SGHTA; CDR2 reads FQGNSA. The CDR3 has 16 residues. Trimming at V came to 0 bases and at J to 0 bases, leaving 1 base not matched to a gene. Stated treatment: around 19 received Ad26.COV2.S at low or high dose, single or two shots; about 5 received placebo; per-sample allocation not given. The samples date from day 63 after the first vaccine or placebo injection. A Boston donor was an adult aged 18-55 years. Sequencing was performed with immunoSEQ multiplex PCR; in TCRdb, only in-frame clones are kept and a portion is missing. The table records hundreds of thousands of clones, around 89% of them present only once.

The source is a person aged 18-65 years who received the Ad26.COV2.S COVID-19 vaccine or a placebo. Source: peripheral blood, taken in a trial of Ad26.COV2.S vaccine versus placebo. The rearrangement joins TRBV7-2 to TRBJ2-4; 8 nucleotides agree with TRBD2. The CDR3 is CASSLAAGEAKNIQYF. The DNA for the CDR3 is TGTGCCAGCAGCTTAGCAGCGGGGGAAGCCAAAAACATTCAGTACTTC.